What follows is one TCR beta chain and its context. Treatment given: preoperative locoregional IRX-2 cytokine immunotherapy. V shed 8 bases and J shed 3 bases, with 13 bases lying between them. CDR3 length equals 14 residues. The germline gives CDR1 MGHDK, CDR2 SYGVNS. The data originate from a study of preoperative IRX-2 immunotherapy in early breast cancer. Some clones are missing from TCRdb's copy, which holds only in-frame ones; the method was immunoSEQ multiplex PCR. The data contain some 59,000 clones, roughly 94% of them singletons. This receptor was taken from a human donor with breast cancer. The genes are TRBV25-1 and TRBJ1-4, with a possible D match to TRBD1 (6 bases). The sample was acquired from a patient treated with IRX-2 immunotherapy. For the CDR3, the DNA is TGTGCCAGCGGTGGGAGGGGGTCTAATGAAAAACTGTTTTTT. Protein sequence: CASGGRGSNEKLFF. Drawing the rest from reference TRBV25-1 and TRBJ1-4, the complete variable domain is EADIYQTPRYLVIGTGKKITLECSQTMGHDKMYWYQQDPGMELHLIHYSYGVNSTEKGDLSSESTVSRIRTEHFPLTLESARPSHTSQYLCASGGRGSNEKLFFGSGTQLSVL.